These 16 T cell receptor beta chains were sequenced from one sample in a study of blood T cell repertoires in COVID-19. The protocol was immunoSEQ multiplex PCR, while the TCRdb copy is restricted to in-frame clones and leaves out a portion. This table has hundreds of thousands of clones, around 84% appearing once. The source material was PBMCs or T cells enriched from blood (not recorded which). The receptors were gathered from a man between 40 and 49 years old who had recovered from COVID-19.

The chain has TRBV7-3 and TRBJ2-5; D is possibly TRBD1 (6 bases). This CDR3 has 13 amino acids. Germline CDR1 SGHTA, CDR2 FQGTGA. This CDR3 is CGEEAGARETQYF. Here the CDR3 DNA reads TGTGGGGAAGAGGCAGGGGCGAGAGAGACCCAGTACTTC.

Only one count was recorded for this clone. The chain uses TRBV5-5 and TRBJ2-3; 8 nucleotides align to TRBD1. The germline gives CDR1 SGHKS, CDR2 YYEKEE (reference sequence). After removal of 3 bases from V and 5 bases from J, the junction contained 8 bases not matched to a gene. The CDR3 spans 15 residues. CDR3 DNA: TGTGCCAGCAGCTCAGGGGGCAGGGTTCAAGATACGCAGTATTTT. Residues: CASSSGGRVQDTQYF.

The CDR3 nucleotides are TGTGCCAGCAGTTACTCCCCTTACAATGAGCAGTTCTTC. Amino acid sequence: CASSYSPYNEQFF. The chain recombines TRBV6-2 or TRBV6-3 with TRBJ2-1, with unresolved D. The V gene's germline CDR1 is MNHEY and CDR2 SVGEGT. Trimming took off 0 bases at V and 4 bases at J, with 4 bases between the two ends. This CDR3 comprises 13 residues.

This chain joins TRBV13 and TRBJ2-1; TRBD1 matches at 9 bases. V shed 4 bases and J 9 bases; nucleotides not matched to a gene: 13. Germline V CDR1 and CDR2: PRHDT, FYEKMQ (reference sequence). This CDR3 is 16 amino acids long. CDR3 sequence reads: CASSSLTGTGFGEQFF. Here the CDR3 DNA reads TGTGCCAGCAGCTCCTTGACCGGGACAGGGTTTGGTGAGCAGTTCTTC.

V gene TRBV4-1 combines with J gene TRBJ1-3; D not resolved. From germline, CDR1 is MGHRA and CDR2 YSYEKL. Trimming took off 1 base at V and 2 bases at J, with 9 bases between the two ends. The CDR3 is 15 amino acids. The CDR3 sequence: CASSQGTGTGNTIYF. As DNA, the CDR3 is TGCGCCAGCAGCCAAGGGACTGGAACTGGAAACACCATATATTTT.

The chain carries TRBV6-2 or TRBV6-3 and TRBJ2-1; D unresolved. The germline V gene has CDR1 MNHEY and CDR2 SVGEGT. V lost 2 bases and J lost 0, with 14 bases in between. The CDR3 extends over 17 amino acids. The CDR3 nucleotides are TGTGCCAGCAGTTACGAGGCGGTTACAAGCTCCTACAATGAGCAGTTCTTC. The encoded protein is CASSYEAVTSSYNEQFF.

This clone was counted once. In DNA, the CDR3 is TGCGCCAGCAGCATCGACAGGGCCATCTACGAGCAGTACTTC. This translates into CASSIDRAIYEQYF. The chain carries TRBV5-1 and TRBJ2-7; 7 bases match TRBD1. Germline V CDR1 and CDR2: SGHRS, YFSETQ. The CDR3 extends over 14 amino acids. Germline trimming cut 4 bases from V and 3 bases from J; bases unmatched to any gene: 7.

Points on this clone: The same CDR3 can be traced to other DNA sequences in this sample. The rearrangement joins TRBV3-1 (or the pseudogene TRBV3-2) to TRBJ1-3, with unresolved D. CDR3 length: 12 amino acids. CDR1 LGHDT and CDR2 YNNKEL come from the germline V gene (reference sequence). The ends were cut back, 4 bases at V and 4 bases at J, with 5 bases in the middle. CDR3 in DNA: TGTGCCAGCAGCCCCTCCGGAAACACCATATATTTT. Protein: CASSPSGNTIYF.

This chain connects TRBV5-1 to TRBJ1-2, with unresolved D. The CDR3 is 13 residues long. Trimming stripped 0 bases from V and 3 bases from J, with 6 bases between. Germline V gene lookup returns CDR1 SGHRS and CDR2 YFSETQ. The CDR3 here is CASSLVADYGYTF. The DNA for the CDR3 is TGCGCCAGCAGCTTGGTGGCAGACTATGGCTACACCTTC.

The V gene is TRBV13, the J gene TRBJ2-7, with TRBD2 identical over 9 bases. The trim removed 2 bases at V and 3 bases at J, leaving 2 bases unmatched. The CDR3 consists of 14 residues. Germline V gene data show CDR1 as PRHDT and CDR2 as FYEKMQ (reference sequence). The CDR3 DNA reads TGTGCCAGCAGCTTACAACTAGCGGGCTACGAGCAGTACTTC. This gives the protein CASSLQLAGYEQYF.

V usage is TRBV5-6 and J usage is TRBJ2-4; D perhaps matches TRBD2 (5 bases). Germline V gene lookup returns CDR1 SGHDT and CDR2 YYEEEE. The CDR3 is 14 amino acids. Trimming shortened V by 2 bases and J by 3 bases, and 9 bases separated the two germline ends. CDR3 in amino acids: CASSLGGSKNIQYF. The CDR3, as DNA: TGTGCCAGCAGCTTAGGAGGAAGCAAAAACATTCAGTACTTC.

The chain joins TRBV11-2 to TRBJ2-2, with 12 nucleotides matching TRBD2. Germline V gene data show CDR1 as SGHAT and CDR2 as FQNNGV. The CDR3 contains 15 residues. V dropped 5 bases and J dropped 7; count of bases not matched to a gene: 5. CDR3 in DNA: TGTGCCAGCAGCCGACTAGCGGGAGACGTCGGGGAGCTGTTTTTT. It specifies CASSRLAGDVGELFF.

The genes are TRBV25-1 and TRBJ2-7; D is perhaps TRBD2 (5 bases). V was cut by 6 bases and J by 0 bases, with 12 bases left in between. The CDR3 extends over 14 amino acids. The germline CDR1 and CDR2 sequences are MGHDK and SYGVNS. The CDR3 DNA reads TGTGCCAGCAGCGGCCCCGGGATCTCCTACGAGCAGTACTTC. It is translated as CASSGPGISYEQYF.

Written as DNA, the CDR3 is TGCGCCAGCAGCTCGGGGTCCCGGGCAGATACGCAGTATTTT. Protein product: CASSSGSRADTQYF. The chain recombines TRBV5-1 with TRBJ2-3, with D possibly being TRBD2 (5 bases). The V and J ends lost 3 bases and 4 bases respectively, with 12 bases between them. This CDR3 has 14 amino acids. Germline CDR1 and CDR2: SGHRS and YFSETQ.

This chain uses TRBV24-1 with TRBJ2-1; 7 bases line up with TRBD1. V lost 3 bases and J lost 4; bases outside the gene matches: 5. Germline V lookup: CDR1 KGHDR, CDR2 SFDVKD. There are 15 residues in the CDR3. This CDR3 reads CATSDQDRIYNEQFF. CDR3 coding DNA: TGTGCCACCAGTGATCAGGACAGGATTTACAATGAGCAGTTCTTC.

V usage is TRBV27 and J usage is TRBJ1-5; D uncertain. The V end lost 2 bases, the J end lost 4 bases, and 6 bases lay between the germline ends. This CDR3 has 13 residues. CDR1 MNHEY and CDR2 SMNVEV come from the germline V gene (reference sequence). For the CDR3, the DNA is TGTGCCAGCAGTTTAGACTGGAATCAGCCCCAGCATTTT. Its protein product is CASSLDWNQPQHF.